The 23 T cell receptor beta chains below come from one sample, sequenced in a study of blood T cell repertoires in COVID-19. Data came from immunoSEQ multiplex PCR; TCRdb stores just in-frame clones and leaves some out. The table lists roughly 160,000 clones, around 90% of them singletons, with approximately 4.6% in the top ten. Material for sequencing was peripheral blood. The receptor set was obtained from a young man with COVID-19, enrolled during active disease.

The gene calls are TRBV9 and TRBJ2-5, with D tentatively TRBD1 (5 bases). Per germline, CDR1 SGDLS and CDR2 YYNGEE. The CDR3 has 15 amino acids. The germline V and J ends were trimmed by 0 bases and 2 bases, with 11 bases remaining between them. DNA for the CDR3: TGTGCCAGCAGCGTAGAAGGGGCGGCTCAAGAGACCCAGTACTTC. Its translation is CASSVEGAAQETQYF.

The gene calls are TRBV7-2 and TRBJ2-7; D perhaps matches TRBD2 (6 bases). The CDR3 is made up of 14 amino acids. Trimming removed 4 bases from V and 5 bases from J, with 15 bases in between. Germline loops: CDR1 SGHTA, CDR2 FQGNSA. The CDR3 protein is CASSSRERRDEQYF. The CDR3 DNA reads TGTGCCAGCAGCTCCCGGGAGCGGCGGGACGAGCAGTACTTC.

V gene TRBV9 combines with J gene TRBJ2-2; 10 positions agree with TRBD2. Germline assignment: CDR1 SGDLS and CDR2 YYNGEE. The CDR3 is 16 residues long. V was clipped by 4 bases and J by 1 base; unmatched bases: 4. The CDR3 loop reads CASSSRTSGNTGELFF. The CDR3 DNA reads TGTGCCAGCAGCTCCCGGACTAGCGGGAACACCGGGGAGCTGTTTTTT.

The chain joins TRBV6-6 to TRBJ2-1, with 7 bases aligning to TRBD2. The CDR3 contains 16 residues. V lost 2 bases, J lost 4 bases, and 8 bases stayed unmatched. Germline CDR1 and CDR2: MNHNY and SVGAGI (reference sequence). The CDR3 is CASSYGGGLQYNEQFF. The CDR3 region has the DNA TGTGCCAGCAGTTACGGGGGGGGACTACAGTACAATGAGCAGTTCTTC.

In DNA form, the CDR3 reads TGCGCCAGCAGCCGTACCTCGTCAGGGGGCGCAGCCGGGGAGCTGTTTTTT. It translates to CASSRTSSGGAAGELFF. V usage is TRBV4-1 and J usage is TRBJ2-2, with 8 bases identical to TRBD1. V shed 4 bases and J 6 bases; nucleotides not matched to a gene: 13. Germline V gene sequence: CDR1 MGHRA, CDR2 YSYEKL. This CDR3 comprises 17 residues.

In DNA, the CDR3 is TGTGCCAGCAGCTCAAGCCCCAGGGGGAGCTCCTACAATGAGCAGTTCTTC. It yields the protein CASSSSPRGSSYNEQFF. The J gene is TRBJ2-1, the V gene TRBV11-2; 7 nucleotides align to TRBD1. The CDR3 consists of 17 residues. The trim removed 4 bases at V and 0 bases at J, leaving 9 bases unmatched. Germline CDR1 SGHAT, CDR2 FQNNGV.

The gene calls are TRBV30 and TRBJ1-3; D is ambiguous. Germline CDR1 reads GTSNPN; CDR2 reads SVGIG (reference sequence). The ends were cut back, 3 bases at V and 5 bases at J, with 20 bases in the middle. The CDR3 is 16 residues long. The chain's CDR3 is CAWRKTTGGDRNTIYF. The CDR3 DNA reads TGTGCCTGGAGGAAGACCACGGGAGGAGATAGAAACACCATATATTTT. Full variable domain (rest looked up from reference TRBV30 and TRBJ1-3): SQTIHQWPATLVQPVGSPLSLECTVEGTSNPNLYWYRQAAGRGLQLLFYSVGIGQISSEVPQNLSASRPQDRQFILSSKKLLLSDSGFYLCAWRKTTGGDRNTIYFGEGSWLTVV.

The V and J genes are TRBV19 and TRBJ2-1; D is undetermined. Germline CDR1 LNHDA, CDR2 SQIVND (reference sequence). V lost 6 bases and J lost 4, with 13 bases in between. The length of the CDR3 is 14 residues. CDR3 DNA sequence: TGTGCCAGTAGCCCAGTATCAGGATACAATGAGCAGTTCTTC. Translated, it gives CASSPVSGYNEQFF.

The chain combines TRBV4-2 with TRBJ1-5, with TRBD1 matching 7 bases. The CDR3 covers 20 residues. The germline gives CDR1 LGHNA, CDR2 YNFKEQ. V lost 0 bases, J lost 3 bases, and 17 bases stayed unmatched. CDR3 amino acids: CASSQEGGTRAGGINQPQHF. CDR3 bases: TGTGCCAGCAGCCAAGAAGGGGGGACCCGGGCAGGGGGAATCAATCAGCCCCAGCATTTT.

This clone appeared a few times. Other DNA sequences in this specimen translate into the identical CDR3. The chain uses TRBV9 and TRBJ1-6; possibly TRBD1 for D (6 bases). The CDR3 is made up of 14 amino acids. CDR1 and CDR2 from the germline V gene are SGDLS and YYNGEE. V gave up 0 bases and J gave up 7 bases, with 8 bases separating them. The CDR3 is CASSVGQGNSPLHF. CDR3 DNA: TGTGCCAGCAGCGTAGGGCAGGGGAATTCACCCCTCCACTTT.

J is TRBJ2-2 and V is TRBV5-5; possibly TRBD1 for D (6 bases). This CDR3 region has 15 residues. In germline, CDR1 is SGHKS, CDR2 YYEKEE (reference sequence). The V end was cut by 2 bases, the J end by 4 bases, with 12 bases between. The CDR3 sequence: CASSLVRGSTGELFF. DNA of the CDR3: TGTGCCAGCAGCTTAGTCAGGGGCAGCACCGGGGAGCTGTTTTTT.

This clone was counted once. For the CDR3, the DNA is TGTGCCAGCAGCCAAGTTATCGGGAGAGACAATGAGCAGTTCTTC. Translated, it gives CASSQVIGRDNEQFF. The gene calls are TRBV13 and TRBJ2-1; possible D gene TRBD2, 6 bases. Germline values: CDR1 PRHDT, CDR2 FYEKMQ (reference sequence). CDR3 length: 15 residues. V was pared by 5 bases and J by 5 bases, with 16 bases between.

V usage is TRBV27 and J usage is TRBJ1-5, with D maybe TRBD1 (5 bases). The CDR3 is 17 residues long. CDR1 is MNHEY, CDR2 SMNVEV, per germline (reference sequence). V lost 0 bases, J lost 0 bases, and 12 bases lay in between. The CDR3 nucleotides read TGTGCCAGCAGTTTATCGATGACAGCCTATAGCAATCAGCCCCAGCATTTT. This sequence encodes CASSLSMTAYSNQPQHF.

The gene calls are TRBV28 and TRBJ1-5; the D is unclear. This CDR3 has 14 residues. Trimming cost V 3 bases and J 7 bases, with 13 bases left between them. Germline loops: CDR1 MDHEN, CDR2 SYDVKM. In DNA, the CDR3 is TGTGCCAGCAGTTTGATCGGGGATGTCCAGCCCCAGCATTTT. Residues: CASSLIGDVQPQHF.

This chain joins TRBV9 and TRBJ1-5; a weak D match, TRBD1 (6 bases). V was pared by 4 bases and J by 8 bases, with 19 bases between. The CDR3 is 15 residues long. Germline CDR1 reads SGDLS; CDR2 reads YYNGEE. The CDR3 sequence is CASSPRGGAGEPQHF. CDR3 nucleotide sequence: TGTGCCAGCAGCCCCCGGGGGGGGGCCGGGGAGCCCCAGCATTTT.

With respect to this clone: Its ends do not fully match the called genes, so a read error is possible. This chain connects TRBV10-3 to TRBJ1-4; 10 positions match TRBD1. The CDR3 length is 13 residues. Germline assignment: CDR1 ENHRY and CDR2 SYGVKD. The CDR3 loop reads CATQDRGDLKLLF. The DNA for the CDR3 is TGTGCCACCCAGGACAGGGGGGATTTGAAACTGCTTTTT.

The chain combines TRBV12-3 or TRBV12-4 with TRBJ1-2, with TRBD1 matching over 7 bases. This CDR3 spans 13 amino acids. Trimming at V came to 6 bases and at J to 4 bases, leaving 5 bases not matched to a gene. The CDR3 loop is CASRRDSIYGYTF. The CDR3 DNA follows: TGTGCCAGCAGAAGGGACAGCATCTATGGCTACACCTTC.

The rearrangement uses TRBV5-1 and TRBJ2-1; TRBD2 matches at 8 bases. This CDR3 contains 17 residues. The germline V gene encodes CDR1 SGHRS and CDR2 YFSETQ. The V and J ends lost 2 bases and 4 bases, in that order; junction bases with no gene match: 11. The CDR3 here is CASSLRTSLVPYNEQFF. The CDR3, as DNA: TGCGCCAGCAGCTTACGGACTAGCCTAGTCCCTTACAATGAGCAGTTCTTC.

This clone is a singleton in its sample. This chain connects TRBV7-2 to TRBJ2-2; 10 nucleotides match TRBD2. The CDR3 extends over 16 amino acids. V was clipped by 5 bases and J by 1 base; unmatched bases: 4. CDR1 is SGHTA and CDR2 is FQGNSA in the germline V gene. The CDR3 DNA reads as TGTGCCAGCAGCCCCCGGACTAGCGGGAACACCGGGGAGCTGTTTTTT. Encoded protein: CASSPRTSGNTGELFF.

The CDR3 DNA follows: TGCGCCAGCAGCCAAGATCCTACCGGGGAGCTGTTTTTT. This translates into CASSQDPTGELFF. The chain couples TRBV4-3 to TRBJ2-2, with D unclear. V lost 0 bases to trimming and J lost 5 bases, with 4 bases between them. CDR1 is LGHNA, CDR2 YSLEER, per germline. CDR3 length: 13 amino acids.

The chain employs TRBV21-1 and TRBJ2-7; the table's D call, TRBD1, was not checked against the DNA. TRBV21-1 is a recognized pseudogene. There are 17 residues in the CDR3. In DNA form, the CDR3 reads TGTGCCAGCAGCGATGAACATCCGGGACAGGACGGTCGCGAGCAGTACTTC. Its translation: CASSDEHPGQDGREQYF.

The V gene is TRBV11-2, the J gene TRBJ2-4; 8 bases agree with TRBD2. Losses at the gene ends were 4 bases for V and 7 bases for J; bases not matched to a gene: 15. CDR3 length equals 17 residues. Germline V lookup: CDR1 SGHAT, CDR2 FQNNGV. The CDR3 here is CASSSAEASGSWNIQYF. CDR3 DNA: TGTGCCAGCAGCTCCGCCGAGGCGAGCGGGAGTTGGAACATTCAGTACTTC.

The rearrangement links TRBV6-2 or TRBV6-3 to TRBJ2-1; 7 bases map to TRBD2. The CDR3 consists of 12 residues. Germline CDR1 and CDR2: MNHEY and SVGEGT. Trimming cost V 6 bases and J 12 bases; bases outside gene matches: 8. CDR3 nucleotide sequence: TGTGCCAGCAGCCTTGAGCGGGACTGGCAGTTCTTC. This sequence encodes CASSLERDWQFF.